What follows are 2 T cell receptor beta chains derived from one specimen sequenced in a study of human T cells and chemical hapten exposure. TCRdb fed the RACE reads into MiXCR, producing one record per CDR3 protein. The sample records about 69,000 distinct CDR3 sequences, 10% being singletons. The time point is: patch test 2, 6 weeks after DPC sensitization. The treatment denotes: therapeutic diphenylcyclopropenone sensitization with weekly scalp DPC. Sequencing used whole blood, obtained in connection with sensitization to the hapten diphenylcyclopropenone (DPC). The receptors originated from a woman in her forties or fifties with alopecia areata. Some clones in this sample may be carry-over from other donors' samples.

V and J are TRBV11-1 and TRBJ2-7; 11 positions agree with TRBD2. Germline V gene sequence: CDR1 SGHAT, CDR2 FQDESV (reference sequence). V lost 8 bases to trimming and J lost 2 bases; unmatched junction nucleotides: 5. The CDR3 consists of 14 residues. The CDR3 sequence: CASSGTSGTYEQYF. CDR3 nucleotide sequence: TGTGCCAGCTCCGGGACTAGCGGTACCTACGAGCAGTACTTC.

This clonotype has at least ten counts. The chain carries TRBV12-3 or TRBV12-4 and TRBJ2-1; unclear D gene. V was clipped by 1 base and J by 15 bases, with 13 bases between them. The CDR3 is made up of 12 amino acids. CDR3 amino acids: CASSLDPTPPFF. CDR3 coding DNA: TGTGCCAGCAGTTTAGACCCAACCCCACCGTTCTTC.